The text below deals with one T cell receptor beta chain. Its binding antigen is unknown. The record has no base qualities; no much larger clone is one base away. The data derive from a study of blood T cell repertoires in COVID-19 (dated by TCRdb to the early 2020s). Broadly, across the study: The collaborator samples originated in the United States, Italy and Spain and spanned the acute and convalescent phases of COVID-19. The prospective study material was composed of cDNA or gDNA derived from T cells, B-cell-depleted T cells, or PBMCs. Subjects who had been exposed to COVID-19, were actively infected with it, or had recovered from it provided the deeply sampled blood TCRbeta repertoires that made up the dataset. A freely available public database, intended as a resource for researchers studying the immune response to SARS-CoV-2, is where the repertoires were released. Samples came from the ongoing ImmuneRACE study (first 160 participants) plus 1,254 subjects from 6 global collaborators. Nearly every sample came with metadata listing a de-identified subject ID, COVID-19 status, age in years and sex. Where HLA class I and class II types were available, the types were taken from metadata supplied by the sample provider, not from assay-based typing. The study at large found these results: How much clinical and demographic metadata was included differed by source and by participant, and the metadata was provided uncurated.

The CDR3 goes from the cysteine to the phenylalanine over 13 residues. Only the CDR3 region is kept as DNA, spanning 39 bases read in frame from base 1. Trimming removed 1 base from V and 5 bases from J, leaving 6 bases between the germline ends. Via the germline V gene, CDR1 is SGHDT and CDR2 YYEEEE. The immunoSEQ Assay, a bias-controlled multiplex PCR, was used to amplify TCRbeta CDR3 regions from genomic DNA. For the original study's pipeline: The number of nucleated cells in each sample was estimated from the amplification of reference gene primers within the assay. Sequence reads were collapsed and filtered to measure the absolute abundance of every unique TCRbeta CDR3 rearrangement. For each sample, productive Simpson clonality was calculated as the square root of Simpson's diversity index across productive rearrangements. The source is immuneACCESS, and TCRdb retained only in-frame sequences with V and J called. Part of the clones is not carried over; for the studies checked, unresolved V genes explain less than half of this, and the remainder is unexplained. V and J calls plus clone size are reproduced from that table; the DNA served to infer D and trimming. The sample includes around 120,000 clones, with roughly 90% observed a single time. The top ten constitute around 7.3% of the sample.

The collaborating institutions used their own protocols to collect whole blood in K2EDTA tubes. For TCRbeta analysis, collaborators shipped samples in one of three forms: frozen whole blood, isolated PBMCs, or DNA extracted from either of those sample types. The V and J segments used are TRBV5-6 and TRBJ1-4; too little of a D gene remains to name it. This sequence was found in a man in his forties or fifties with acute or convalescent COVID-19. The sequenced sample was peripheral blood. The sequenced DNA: TGTGCCAGCAGCTTGACAGCAAATGAAAAACTGTTTTTT. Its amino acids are CASSLTANEKLFF.